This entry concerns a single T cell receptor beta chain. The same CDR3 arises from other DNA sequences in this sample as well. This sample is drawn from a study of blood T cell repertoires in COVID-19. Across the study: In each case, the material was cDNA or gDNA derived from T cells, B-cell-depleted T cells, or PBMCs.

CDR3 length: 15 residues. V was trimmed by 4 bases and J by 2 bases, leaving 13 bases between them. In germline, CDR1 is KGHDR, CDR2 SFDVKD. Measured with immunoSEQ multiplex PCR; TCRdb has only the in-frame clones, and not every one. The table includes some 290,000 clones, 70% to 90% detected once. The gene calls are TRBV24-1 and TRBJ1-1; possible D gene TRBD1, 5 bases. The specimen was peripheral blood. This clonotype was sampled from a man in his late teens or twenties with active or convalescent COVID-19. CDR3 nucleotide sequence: TGTGCCACCAGTGACTCTCGGGGGTTAAACACTGAAGCTTTCTTT. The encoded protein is CATSDSRGLNTEAFF.